Included here is one TCR beta chain sequence, with context. What it binds is not known. This entry is derived from a study of monozygotic twins with inflammatory bowel disease. Whole-study results and caveats: Repertoire similarity did not differ between concordant and discordant twins, possibly owing to limited power. For IBD patients, clonotypes shared with others were fewer than for healthy twins, especially with disease activity.

TCRdb reprocessed the 5' RACE reads and keeps a single row for each CDR3 protein, giving no DNA. Its table records some 160,000 distinct CDR3 sequences. Germline V gene sequence: CDR1 SGHTA, CDR2 FQGNSA. The CDR3 runs 12 residues. This clonotype was sampled from a human donor with ulcerative colitis or Crohn's disease, or a healthy co-twin of an affected twin (not recorded which). Sequencing used blood. J is TRBJ2-5 and V is TRBV7-2; TCRdb calls TRBD2, which cannot be checked without DNA. The CDR3 region is CASKASGETQYF.